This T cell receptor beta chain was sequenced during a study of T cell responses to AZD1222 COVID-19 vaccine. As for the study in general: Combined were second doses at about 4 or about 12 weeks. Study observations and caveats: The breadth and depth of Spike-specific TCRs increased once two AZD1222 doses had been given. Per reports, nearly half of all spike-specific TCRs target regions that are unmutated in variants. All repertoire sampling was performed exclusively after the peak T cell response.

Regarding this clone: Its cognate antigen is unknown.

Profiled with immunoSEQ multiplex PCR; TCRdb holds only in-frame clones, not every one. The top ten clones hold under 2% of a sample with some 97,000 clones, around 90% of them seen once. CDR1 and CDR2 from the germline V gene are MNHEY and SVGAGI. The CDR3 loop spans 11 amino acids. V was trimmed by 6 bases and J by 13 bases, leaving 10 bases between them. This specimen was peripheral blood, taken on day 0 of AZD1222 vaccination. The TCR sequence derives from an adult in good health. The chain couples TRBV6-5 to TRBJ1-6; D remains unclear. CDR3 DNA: TGTGCCAGCAGCTCAGGTGCGCCCCTCCACTTT. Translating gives CASSSGAPLHF.